This T cell receptor beta chain stems from a study of cytomegalovirus exposure and HLA in healthy donors (TCRdb year 2017). Some background on the complete study: In an earlier analysis of 450 to 750 of the donors, less than 350 Gb of sequence data and 90 million to 120 million unique TCR beta sequences from roughly 200 million T cells were reported. An early release that covered roughly 600 HLA-typed donors contained approximately 300 gigabases of sequencing data and tens of millions of unique TCR sequences. Of the roughly 390 genotyped donors, 75% to 85% were placed in the genetic ancestry cluster associated with self-reported Caucasian donors. The aim of the study was to test whether cataloging public T cell receptors could identify signatures of past pathogen exposure. The T cell repertoires of about 700 subjects were profiled by immunosequencing and related to cytomegalovirus serostatus. A separate validation cohort of roughly 110 different subjects was used in addition to the roughly 720-subject first cohort. High-throughput TCR immunosequencing, statistical association of individual TCRs with disease status, and machine learning were combined to predict cytomegalovirus infection status. A later analysis re-analyzed previously published TCR beta repertoires from hundreds of donors and added high-resolution HLA genotyping to study TCR occurrence patterns. In the later analysis, no new phenotypic data were used to find candidate immune exposures; instead, reliance was placed on TCR beta sequences and their occurrence across donors. An earlier analysis of nearly 600 of the donors applied high-throughput TCR beta sequencing to assess whether each TCR beta V gene segment acted as functional or pseudogenic. Donor age, sex, ethnicity and CMV serostatus were compiled together with the repertoire data. Genome-wide SNP genotypes for about three fifths of the roughly 670 donors were used in a later genetic analysis, which treated that subset as a discovery cohort. Every discovery cohort repertoire had been produced on one sequencing platform. HLA typing included class I and class II loci at four-digit resolution. Typing coverage differed by locus: A, B, C, DRB1 and DQB1 were typed in about 620-630 donors, DQA1 in 500 to 550, DPA1 in around 600, and DPB1 in approximately 450. Several DR-DQ haplotypes were treated as single units for association and clustering because of strong linkage in the cohort. Among 398 genotyped donors of the cohort, an average of 235,054 unique TCR beta nucleotide sequences were sequenced per donor, around a sixth of them non-productive. Paper-wide results and their limitations: Broadly in line with IMGT annotations, most TCR beta V segments showed up in productive rearrangements about 90% or about 30% of the time in an earlier analysis of some 590 of the donors. The authors suggested that the approach could potentially be generalized to other disease states and immunological phenotypes. In vitro tests confirmed that a few of the cytomegalovirus-associated TCR beta chains recognize cytomegalovirus antigens. Linkage disequilibrium might explain the correlated functional status among segregating V segments, but an unknown experimental factor could not be ruled out. A further reported finding was that TCR beta sequences accurately predicted the HLA-A and HLA-B alleles for most subjects in the first cohort. According to a later analysis, TCR association rates differed among HLA loci, with DRB1 alleles showing the most associated TCRs and HLA-C alleles showing the fewest. In a later analysis, several top co-occurrence clusters were reported to appear linked to parvovirus B19, influenza, CMV and Epstein-Barr virus. In a later analysis, HLA-associated TCR beta chains showed more clonal expansion and lower generation probabilities than non-associated chains that were equally common. This cohort had only TCR beta chains sequenced, and the lack of alpha or paired-chain data limited which features could be detected. The study gave a list of roughly 150 TCR beta chains associated with cytomegalovirus. Cytomegalovirus status was reported to be diagnosed by the classifier with high specificity and sensitivity in both the original and validation cohorts. The sequencing pipeline was judged likely to have produced a cluster of highly shared sequence variants as a technical artifact. The only immune exposure information available for the cohort was CMV serostatus. Most CMV-associated TCR beta chains appeared to be HLA-restricted in a later analysis, and the HLA associations seemed to be driven largely by CMV exposure. Presence/absence analyses assumed roughly uniform sequencing depth across donors, an assumption that may not hold. In a later analysis, about 17,000 TCR beta sequences were associated with specific HLA alleles at a false discovery rate of 0.05. In a later genetic analysis, a missense DCLRE1C variant was associated with V-gene and J-gene trimming of TCR beta chains, and the association was replicated in an independent cohort. In a later genetic analysis, fewer N-insertions in productive TCRs were reported among donors in an Asian-associated ancestry cluster than the approximately 710-donor mean. Because the 87-base-pair reads could not distinguish some IMGT-functional V segments, including TRBV6-2 and TRBV6-3, those segments were excluded. Because counts were too low, some 17 rarely observed V segments, including chromosome 9 orphons, were left out of the earlier analysis of a few hundred of the donors. Strong co-occurrence of HLA alleles, especially DR and DQ, made assigning TCR associations to individual alleles difficult. While some public TCRs were present in many individuals, most TCR sequences turned up only very rarely across donors. HLA typing was unavailable for some donors at each locus, so association tests used only the typed subset.

The library was prepared using the immunoSEQ multiplex PCR assay. A mixture of 60 forward primers for TCR Vbeta segments and 13 reverse primers for TCR Jbeta segments was used in the multiplex PCR. The CDR3 region of rearranged TCR beta genes was amplified from genomic DNA with a multiplex PCR assay. The amplified TCR beta libraries were sequenced on the Illumina HiSeq System as 87-base-pair reads. The source study handled its data this way. A later analysis counted some 80 million unique TCR beta chains across the 550 to 700 repertoires, and around 12 million of these chains were shared by at least two donors. Raw reads were error-corrected and collapsed into unique sequences with a nearest-neighbor algorithm that merged closely related sequences to remove PCR and sequencing errors. CDR3 sequences were aligned to IMGT reference sequences to assign V, D and J gene segments. For a sequence to be retained, at least a six-nucleotide match to both a V gene segment and a J gene segment was required. Rearrangements were called productive when the CDR3 lacked stop codons and stayed in frame with V and J; all others were non-productive. Following IMGT convention, CDR3 was defined as the stretch from the second conserved V-encoded cysteine up to the conserved J-encoded phenylalanine. Sequences without an unambiguous match to a single V gene segment were excluded from the earlier analysis of almost 600 of the donors. An earlier analysis of about 590 of the donors classified V segments as functional when productive rearrangements were above 56.7% and as segregating when the standard deviation between donors was above 5%. A statistical classification framework was built to diagnose cytomegalovirus status from the catalog of TCR beta chain sequences. In a later analysis, V and J genes were assigned by comparing TCR nucleotide sequences against IMGT/GENE-DB human TR gene sequences. Using the TCRdist pipeline, a later analysis assigned CDR3 sequences along with most-parsimonious VDJ recombination scenarios. A later analysis defined each TCR beta chain by its CDR3 amino acid sequence plus V-gene family, and excluded reads lacking a unique V-gene family. To address suspected cross-contamination and a sequencing artifact, a later analysis removed 592 highly shared, low-generation-probability nucleotide sequences. A later analysis calculated a clonal expansion index for each public chain from normalized within-repertoire ranks of inferred template counts. A later analysis computed generation probabilities with a VDJ recombination model fitted to out-of-frame rearrangements, and checked the results against IGoR. Hypergeometric tests were used in a later analysis to score TCR-TCR, TCR-HLA and TCR-CMV co-occurrence, with a repertoire-size bias correction applied to the TCR pairs. To estimate false discovery rates, a later analysis permuted the HLA or CMV assignments 20 times. In a later analysis, co-occurring TCRs were grouped with DBSCAN, and TCRdist sequence similarity was added when clustering was performed within HLA-allele-positive subsets. Repertoires with fewer than 30,000 or more than 120,000 public chains, plus five repertoires with anomalous nucleotide sharing, were excluded from co-occurrence clustering. Entries here come from immuneACCESS through TCRdb and include only in-frame sequences with V and J called. Some clones fail to appear in such tables; in the studies checked, an unresolved V gene covers under half of the shortfall, and the cause of the remainder is unknown. The V and J calls and clone size are taken from that table; D and trimming were inferred from the DNA. This sample holds about 120,000 clones; 65% to 90% were observed only once. Around 4.2% of the sample rests with the top ten.

The cohort was made up of 500 to 800 healthy bone marrow donors. At the time of sampling, all cohort members were nominally healthy, though unrecorded immune exposures were likely present. The donor tested CMV seronegative, placing the donor among the 350 to 400 seronegative members of the cohort. A peripheral blood sample was collected from each donor, and TCR beta sequencing was performed on peripheral blood mononuclear cells. The Qiagen DNeasy Blood Extraction Kit was used to extract genomic DNA from the blood cell samples. Note on this clone: This receptor's antigen is unknown. It has no much larger one-base neighbor in the sample; base qualities were not kept.

The junction carries 12 bases between V and J, which are trimmed by 0 bases and 7 bases respectively. The CDR3 covers 15 residues, taking in both the cysteine and the phenylalanine. The only DNA kept is the CDR3, 45 bases in frame from the first base. CDR1 and CDR2 were assigned from the germline V gene as LGHNA and YSLEER. Sequenced: PBMCs. This TCR came from a woman in her 30s in good health and CMV-seronegative. The chain is assembled from TRBV4-3 and TRBJ1-4; TRBD1 is possibly the D segment (6 matching bases). The DNA sequence is as follows: TGCGCCAGCAGCCAAGATTGGGGGCAAAGTGAAAAACTGTTTTTT. It translates as CASSQDWGQSEKLFF.